Below are 18 T cell receptor beta chains sequenced from a single sample in a study of cytomegalovirus exposure and HLA in healthy donors. PCR amplification relied on 60 Vbeta primers (plus 13 Jbeta primers). The method was immunoSEQ multiplex PCR; TCRdb's version includes in-frame clones alone and lacks a portion of them. The profile shows roughly 44,000 clones, about 85% of them singletons. Sequencing used PBMCs. All receptors derive from a middle-aged man in good health and CMV-seronegative.

The chain carries TRBV29-1 and TRBJ2-2, with 13 bases identical to TRBD2. This CDR3 is 17 amino acids long. The J segment lost 5 bases and the V segment lost 1 base, leaving 7 bases of the junction unmatched. Germline lookup yields CDR1 SQVTM and CDR2 ANQGSEA. The CDR3 DNA sequence: TGCAGCGTTGAAGTCGAACTAGCGGGAGGGGCTACCGGGGAGCTGTTTTTT. Translating it yields CSVEVELAGGATGELFF.

The chain links TRBV6-5 to TRBJ1-2, with 7 bases aligning to TRBD1. Germline V gene sequence: CDR1 MNHEY, CDR2 SVGAGI. The CDR3 loop spans 13 amino acids. J was trimmed by 4 bases and V by 7 bases; bases with no gene match: 6. The CDR3 coding sequence is TGTGCCAGCAAAGCTCAGGGGGGCTATGGCTACACCTTC. This sequence encodes CASKAQGGYGYTF.

The chain has TRBV7-2 and TRBJ2-1, with 10 bases fitting TRBD2. Germline CDR1 is SGHTA and CDR2 is FQGNSA. The CDR3 covers 15 residues. V was pared by 5 bases and J by 4 bases, with 5 bases of the junction left unmatched. The CDR3 is CASSQALAGYNEQFF. The CDR3 DNA follows: TGTGCCAGCAGCCAGGCACTAGCGGGGTACAATGAGCAGTTCTTC.

This chain links TRBV28 with TRBJ2-7; 7 bases are shared with TRBD2. V was pared by 6 bases and J by 0 bases, with 8 bases of the junction left unmatched. The CDR3 has 15 residues. The germline V gene encodes CDR1 MDHEN and CDR2 SYDVKM. CDR3 residues: CASSIGTTDSYEQYF. Written as DNA, the CDR3 is TGTGCCAGCAGCATAGGGACTACCGACTCCTACGAGCAGTACTTC.

For the CDR3, the DNA is TGTGCCAGCAGCTTAGGAGCTTCCTACGAGCAGTACTTC. Encoded protein: CASSLGASYEQYF. The chain carries TRBV7-9 and TRBJ2-7; no clear D gene. Germline assignment: CDR1 SEHNR and CDR2 FQNEAQ (reference sequence). Trimming removed 1 base from V and 1 base from J, with 5 bases in between. The CDR3 has 13 residues.

V gene TRBV5-6 combines with J gene TRBJ2-3; 9 bases align to TRBD1. The CDR3 has 14 amino acids. Per germline, CDR1 SGHDT and CDR2 YYEEEE. V trimming: 1 base; J trimming: 4 bases; junction bases outside the gene matches: 1. CDR3 sequence (DNA): TGTGCCAGCAGCTTGACAGGGGGCCCAGATACGCAGTATTTT. This codes for CASSLTGGPDTQYF.

The chain joins TRBV29-1 to TRBJ1-1; no reliable D call. The germline gives CDR1 SQVTM, CDR2 ANQGSEA. Trimming shortened V by 4 bases and J by 3 bases, and 9 bases separated the two germline ends. CDR3 length: 12 residues. The CDR3 sequence is CSVARGDTEAFF. In DNA, the CDR3 is TGCAGCGTTGCCCGGGGTGACACTGAAGCTTTCTTT. Complete variable domain (other parts from reference TRBV29-1 and TRBJ1-1): SAVISQKPSRDICQRGTSLTIQCQVDSQVTMMFWYRQQPGQSLTLIATANQGSEATYESGFVIDKFPISRPNLTFSTLTVSNMSPEDSSIYLCSVARGDTEAFFGQGTRLTVV.

This chain joins TRBV5-4 and TRBJ1-2, with TRBD1 matching 7 bases. This CDR3 region has 14 residues. CDR1 SGHNT and CDR2 YYREEE come from the germline V gene (reference sequence). J gave up 4 bases and V 4 bases, and 7 bases lay outside the gene matches. The CDR3 spells CASSTWTGIYGYTF. The CDR3 DNA sequence: TGTGCCAGCAGCACCTGGACAGGCATCTATGGCTACACCTTC.

V is TRBV19 and J is TRBJ2-1, with 7 nucleotides matching TRBD1. V was clipped by 1 base and J by 3 bases; unmatched bases: 3. The CDR3 loop spans 15 amino acids. Germline V gene data show CDR1 as LNHDA and CDR2 as SQIVND (reference sequence). CDR3: CASSIAPGGYNEQFF. The DNA for the CDR3 is TGTGCCAGTAGTATAGCCCCAGGGGGCTACAATGAGCAGTTCTTC.

The chain employs TRBV4-1 and TRBJ2-3, with 9 bases aligning to TRBD2. V lost 1 base, J lost 2 bases, and 7 bases stayed unmatched. The CDR3 has 17 residues. Germline CDR1 is MGHRA and CDR2 is YSYEKL. CDR3 bases: TGCGCCAGCAGCCAAGCCCCGGAGCGGGGGGCCACAGATACGCAGTATTTT. Encoded protein: CASSQAPERGATDTQYF.

The V call is TRBV13, the J call TRBJ1-2, with unresolved D. The CDR3 sequence is 14 residues long. V was shortened by 4 bases and J by 4 bases, with 13 bases between the two germline ends. CDR1 PRHDT and CDR2 FYEKMQ come from the germline V gene (reference sequence). The CDR3 loop is CASSSALGGYGYTF. As DNA, the CDR3 is TGTGCCAGCAGCTCGGCCTTAGGAGGCTATGGCTACACCTTC. The full variable domain, with the rest looked up from reference TRBV13 and TRBJ1-2, is AAGVIQSPRHLIKEKRETATLKCYPIPRHDTVYWYQQGPGQDPQFLISFYEKMQSDKGSIPDRFSAQQFSDYHSELNMSSLELGDSALYFCASSSALGGYGYTFGSGTRLTVV.

The V call is TRBV7-6, the J call TRBJ2-5; D might be TRBD1 (6 bases). Gene TRBJ2-7 matches the end of the DNA better, so the J call may be wrong. The CDR3 loop spans 14 amino acids. Per germline, CDR1 SGHVS and CDR2 FNYEAQ. The CDR3 protein is CASSFQEFRGEQYF. CDR3 coding DNA: TGTGCCAGCAGCTTCCAGGAGTTCAGGGGCGAGCAGTACTTC.

The V call is TRBV6-6, the J call TRBJ2-7; 15 bases align to TRBD2. The CDR3 is made up of 15 amino acids. Germline lookup yields CDR1 MNHNY and CDR2 SVGAGI (reference sequence). Trimming cost V 5 bases and J 6 bases; bases outside gene matches: 5. CDR3 sequence: CASSRGLAGGSEQYF. DNA of the CDR3: TGTGCCAGCAGTAGGGGACTAGCGGGAGGAAGCGAGCAGTACTTC.

The J gene is TRBJ2-3, the V gene TRBV2, with D unresolved. The ends were cut back, 6 bases at V and 4 bases at J, with 17 bases in the middle. CDR3 size: 15 residues. CDR1 is SNHLY and CDR2 is FYNNEI in the germline V gene. Here the CDR3 DNA reads TGTGCCAGCAGCGCTGCCTGGGCCCTCGCAGATACGCAGTATTTT. This encodes CASSAAWALADTQYF.

The CDR3 DNA is TGCAGCGTCCAGAGAGCTAATGCGGGAGTGGGTCAAGAGACCCAGTACTTC. It codes for CSVQRANAGVGQETQYF. The chain joins TRBV29-1 to TRBJ2-5, with TRBD2 identical over 7 bases. The CDR3 runs to 17 residues. Per germline, CDR1 SQVTM and CDR2 ANQGSEA. V lost 6 bases to trimming and J lost 2 bases; unmatched junction nucleotides: 18.

This chain joins TRBV27 and TRBJ2-3; 7 bases are a match to TRBD2. This CDR3 has 14 amino acids. From germline, CDR1 is MNHEY and CDR2 SMNVEV (reference sequence). With V trimmed by 8 bases and J by 1 base, 6 bases remained unmatched. CDR3 in amino acids: CASAAGVGTDTQYF. The CDR3 nucleotides are TGTGCCAGCGCCGCGGGAGTTGGCACAGATACGCAGTATTTT.

This rearrangement joins TRBV7-9 to TRBJ1-4; a possible D gene is TRBD1 (5 bases). There are 16 residues in the CDR3. The V gene's germline CDR1 is SEHNR and CDR2 FQNEAQ (reference sequence). Trimming took off 5 bases at V and 8 bases at J, with 21 bases between the two ends. CDR3 sequence: CASSPTRTSAREKLFF. CDR3 nucleotides: TGTGCCAGCAGCCCGACCCGGACATCAGCAAGGGAAAAACTGTTTTTT. Supplemented by reference TRBV7-9 and TRBJ1-4, the full variable domain reads DTGVSQNPRHKITKRGQNVTFRCDPISEHNRLYWYRQTLGQGPEFLTYFQNEAQLEKSRLLSDRFSAERPKGSFSTLEIQRTEQGDSAMYLCASSPTRTSAREKLFFGSGTQLSVL.

This clone was picked up one time. This chain connects TRBV7-2 to TRBJ2-7; TRBD1 matches 7 bases. Trimming at V came to 7 bases and at J to 5 bases, leaving 8 bases not matched to a gene. Germline V gene sequence: CDR1 SGHTA, CDR2 FQGNSA. The CDR3 consists of 13 residues. The CDR3 sequence is CASNQDRVNEQYF. CDR3 DNA sequence: TGTGCCAGCAACCAAGACAGGGTTAACGAGCAGTACTTC. Looking up the rest from reference TRBV7-2 and TRBJ2-7 gives the full variable domain: GAGVSQSPSNKVTEKGKDVELRCDPISGHTALYWYRQSLGQGLEFLIYFQGNSAPDKSGLPSDRFSAERTGGSVSTLTIQRTQQEDSAVYLCASNQDRVNEQYFGPGTRLTVT.